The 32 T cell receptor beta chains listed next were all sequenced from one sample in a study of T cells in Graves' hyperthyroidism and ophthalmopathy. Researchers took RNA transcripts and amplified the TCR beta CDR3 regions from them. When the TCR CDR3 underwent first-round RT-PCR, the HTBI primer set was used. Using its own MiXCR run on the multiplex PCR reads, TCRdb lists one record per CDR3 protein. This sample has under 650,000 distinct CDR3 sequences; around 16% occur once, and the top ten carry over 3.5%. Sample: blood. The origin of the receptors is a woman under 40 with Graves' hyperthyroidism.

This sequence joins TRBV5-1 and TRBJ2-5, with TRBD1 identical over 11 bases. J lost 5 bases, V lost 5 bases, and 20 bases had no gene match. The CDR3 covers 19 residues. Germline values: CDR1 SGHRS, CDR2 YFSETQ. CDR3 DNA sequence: TGCGCCAGCAGGGGCCGGGACAGGGGGAGTTATCATTATAAGGAGACCCAGTACTTC. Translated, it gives CASRGRDRGSYHYKETQYF.

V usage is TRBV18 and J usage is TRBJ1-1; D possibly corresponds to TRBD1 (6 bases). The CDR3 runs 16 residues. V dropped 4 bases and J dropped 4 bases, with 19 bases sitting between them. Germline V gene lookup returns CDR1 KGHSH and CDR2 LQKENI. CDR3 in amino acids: CASSRLGGGGGTEAFF. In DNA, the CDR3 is TGTGCCAGCTCACGGCTAGGAGGGGGAGGAGGCACTGAAGCTTTCTTT. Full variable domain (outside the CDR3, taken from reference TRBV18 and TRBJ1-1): NAGVMQNPRHLVRRRGQEARLRCSPMKGHSHVYWYRQLPEEGLKFMVYLQKENIIDESGMPKERFSAEFPKEGPSILRIQQVVRGDSAAYFCASSRLGGGGGTEAFFGQGTRLTVV.

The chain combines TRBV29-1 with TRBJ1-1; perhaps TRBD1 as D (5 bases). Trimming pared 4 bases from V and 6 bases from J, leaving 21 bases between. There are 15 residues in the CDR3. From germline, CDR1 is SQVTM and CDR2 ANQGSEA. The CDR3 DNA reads TGCAGCGTTGCGTGGCCCTACGGGGGGTTCGCTGAAGCTTTCTTT. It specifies CSVAWPYGGFAEAFF.

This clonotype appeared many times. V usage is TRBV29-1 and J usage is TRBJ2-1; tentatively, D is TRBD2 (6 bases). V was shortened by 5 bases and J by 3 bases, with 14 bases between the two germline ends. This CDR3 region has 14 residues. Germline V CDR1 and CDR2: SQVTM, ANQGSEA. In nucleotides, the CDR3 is TGCAGCGTTCTAGAGATAGCGGTCTACAATGAGCAGTTCTTC. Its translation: CSVLEIAVYNEQFF.

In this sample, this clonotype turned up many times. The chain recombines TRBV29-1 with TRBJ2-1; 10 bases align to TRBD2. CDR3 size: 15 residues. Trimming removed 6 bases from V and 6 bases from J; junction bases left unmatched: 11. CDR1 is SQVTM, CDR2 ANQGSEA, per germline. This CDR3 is CSVLTSSGRSNEQFF. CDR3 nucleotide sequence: TGCAGCGTCTTGACTTCTAGCGGGAGATCCAATGAGCAGTTCTTC.

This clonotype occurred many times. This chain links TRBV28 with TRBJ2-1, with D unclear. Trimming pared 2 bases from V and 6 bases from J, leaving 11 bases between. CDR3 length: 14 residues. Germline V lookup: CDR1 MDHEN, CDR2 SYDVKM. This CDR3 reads CASSLGPRPNEQFF. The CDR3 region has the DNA TGTGCCAGCAGTTTAGGGCCCAGGCCCAATGAGCAGTTCTTC.

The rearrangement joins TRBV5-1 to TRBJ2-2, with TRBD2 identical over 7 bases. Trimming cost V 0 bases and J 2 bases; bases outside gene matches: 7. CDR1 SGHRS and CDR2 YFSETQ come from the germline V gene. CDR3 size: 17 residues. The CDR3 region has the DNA TGCGCCAGCAGCTTGGCGCCTAGCGGAACAAACACCGGGGAGCTGTTTTTT. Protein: CASSLAPSGTNTGELFF.

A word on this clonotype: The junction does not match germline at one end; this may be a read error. The CDR3 loop is CASSLTTGGSYNEQFF. CDR3 DNA: TGTGCTAGCAGCTTGACCACAGGGGGCTCCTACAATGAGCAGTTCTTC. The chain uses TRBV7-7 and TRBJ2-1; TRBD1 matches at 8 bases. Germline V gives CDR1 SSHAT, CDR2 FNYEAQ (reference sequence). The CDR3 has 16 residues.

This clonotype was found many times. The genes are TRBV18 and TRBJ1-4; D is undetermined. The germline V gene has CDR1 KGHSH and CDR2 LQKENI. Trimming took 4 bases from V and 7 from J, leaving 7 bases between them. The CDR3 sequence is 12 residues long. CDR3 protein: CASSRPGEKLFF. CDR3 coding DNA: TGTGCCAGCTCACGACCGGGTGAAAAACTGTTTTTT.

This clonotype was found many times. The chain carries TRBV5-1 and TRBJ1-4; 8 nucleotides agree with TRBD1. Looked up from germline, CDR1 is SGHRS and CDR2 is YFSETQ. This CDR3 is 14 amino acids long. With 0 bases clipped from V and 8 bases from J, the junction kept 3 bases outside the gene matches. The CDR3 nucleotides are TGCGCCAGCAGCTTGGTGGGACAGGTCGAAAAACTGTTTTTT. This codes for CASSLVGQVEKLFF.

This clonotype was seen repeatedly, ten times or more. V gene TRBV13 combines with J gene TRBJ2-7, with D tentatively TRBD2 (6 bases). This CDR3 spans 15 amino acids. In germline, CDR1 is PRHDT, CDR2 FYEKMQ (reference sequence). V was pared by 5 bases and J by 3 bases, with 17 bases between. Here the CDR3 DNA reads TGTGCCAGCAGCGGGGGGTTGGGCAGGGACTACGAGCAGTACTTC. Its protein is CASSGGLGRDYEQYF. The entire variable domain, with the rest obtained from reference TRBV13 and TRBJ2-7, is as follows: AAGVIQSPRHLIKEKRETATLKCYPIPRHDTVYWYQQGPGQDPQFLISFYEKMQSDKGSIPDRFSAQQFSDYHSELNMSSLELGDSALYFCASSGGLGRDYEQYFGPGTRLTVT.

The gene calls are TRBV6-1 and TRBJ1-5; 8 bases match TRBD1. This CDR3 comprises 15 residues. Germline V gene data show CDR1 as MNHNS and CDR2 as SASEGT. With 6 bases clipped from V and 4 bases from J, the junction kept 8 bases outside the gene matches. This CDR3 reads CASRKDRAGNQPQHF. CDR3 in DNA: TGTGCCAGCAGGAAGGACAGGGCGGGGAATCAGCCCCAGCATTTT.

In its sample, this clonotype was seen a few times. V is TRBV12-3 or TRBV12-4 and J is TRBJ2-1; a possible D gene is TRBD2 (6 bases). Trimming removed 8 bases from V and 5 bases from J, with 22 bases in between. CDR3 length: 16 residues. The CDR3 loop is CASFPRDTSPDNEQFF. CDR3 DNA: TGTGCCAGCTTCCCGCGGGATACTAGCCCTGACAATGAGCAGTTCTTC.

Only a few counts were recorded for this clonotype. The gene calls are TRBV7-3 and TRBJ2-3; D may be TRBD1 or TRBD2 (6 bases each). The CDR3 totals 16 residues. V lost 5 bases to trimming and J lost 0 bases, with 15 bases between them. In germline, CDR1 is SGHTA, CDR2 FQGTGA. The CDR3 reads CASSLPEGDSTDTQYF. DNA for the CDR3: TGTGCCAGCAGCCTACCGGAGGGGGATAGCACAGATACGCAGTATTTT.

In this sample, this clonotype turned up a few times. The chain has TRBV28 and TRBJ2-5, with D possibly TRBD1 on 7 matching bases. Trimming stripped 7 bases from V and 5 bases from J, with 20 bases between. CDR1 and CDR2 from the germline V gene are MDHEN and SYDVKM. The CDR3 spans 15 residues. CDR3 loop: CASTATTGDWETQYF. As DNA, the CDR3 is TGTGCCAGCACCGCCACTACAGGGGACTGGGAGACCCAGTACTTC. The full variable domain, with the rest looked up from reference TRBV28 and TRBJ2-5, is DVKVTQSSRYLVKRTGEKVFLECVQDMDHENMFWYRQDPGLGLRLIYFSYDVKMKEKGDIPEGYSVSREKKERFSLILESASTNQTSMYLCASTATTGDWETQYFGPGTRLLVL.

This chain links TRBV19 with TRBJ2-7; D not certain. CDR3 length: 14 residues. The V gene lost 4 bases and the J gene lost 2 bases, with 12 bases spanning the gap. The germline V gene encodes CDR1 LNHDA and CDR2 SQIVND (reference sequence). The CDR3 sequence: CASSNGRGTYEQYF. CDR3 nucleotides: TGTGCCAGTAGTAACGGTAGAGGAACCTACGAGCAGTACTTC. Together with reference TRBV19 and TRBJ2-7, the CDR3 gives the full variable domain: DGGITQSPKYLFRKEGQNVTLSCEQNLNHDAMYWYRQDPGQGLRLIYYSQIVNDFQKGDIAEGYSVSREKKESFPLTVTSAQKNPTAFYLCASSNGRGTYEQYFGPGTRLTVT.

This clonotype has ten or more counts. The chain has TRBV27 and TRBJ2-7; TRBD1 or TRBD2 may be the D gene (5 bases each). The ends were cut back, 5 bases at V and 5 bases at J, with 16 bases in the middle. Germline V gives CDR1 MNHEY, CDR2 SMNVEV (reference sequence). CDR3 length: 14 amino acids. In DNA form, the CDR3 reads TGTGCCAGCAGTAGGGACGGAACCTATGACGAGCAGTACTTC. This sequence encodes CASSRDGTYDEQYF.

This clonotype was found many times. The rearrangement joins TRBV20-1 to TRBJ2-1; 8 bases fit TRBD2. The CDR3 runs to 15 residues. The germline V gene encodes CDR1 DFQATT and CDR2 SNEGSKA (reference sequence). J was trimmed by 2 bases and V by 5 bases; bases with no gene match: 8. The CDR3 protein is CSAPHSGITYNEQFF. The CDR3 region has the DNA TGCAGTGCTCCTCATAGCGGGATTACCTACAATGAGCAGTTCTTC.

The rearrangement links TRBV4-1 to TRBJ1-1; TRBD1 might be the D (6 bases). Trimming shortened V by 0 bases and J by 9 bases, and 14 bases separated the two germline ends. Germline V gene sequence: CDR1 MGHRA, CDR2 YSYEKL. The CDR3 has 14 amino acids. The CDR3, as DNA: TGCGCCAGCAGCCAAGATGGACAGAGGAACCAAGCTTTCTTT. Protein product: CASSQDGQRNQAFF.

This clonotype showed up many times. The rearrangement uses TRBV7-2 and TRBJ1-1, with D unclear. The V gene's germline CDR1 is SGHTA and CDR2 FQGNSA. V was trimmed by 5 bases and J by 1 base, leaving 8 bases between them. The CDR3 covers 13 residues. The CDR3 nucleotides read TGTGCCAGCAGCACCAGCCCGAACACTGAAGCTTTCTTT. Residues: CASSTSPNTEAFF.

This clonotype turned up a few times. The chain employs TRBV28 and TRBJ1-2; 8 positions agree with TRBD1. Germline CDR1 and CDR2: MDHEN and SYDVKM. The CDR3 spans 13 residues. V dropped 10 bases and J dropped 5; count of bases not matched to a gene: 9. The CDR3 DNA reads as TGTGCCACCCAGGGGGCGCAAAGATATGGCTACACCTTC. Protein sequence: CATQGAQRYGYTF.

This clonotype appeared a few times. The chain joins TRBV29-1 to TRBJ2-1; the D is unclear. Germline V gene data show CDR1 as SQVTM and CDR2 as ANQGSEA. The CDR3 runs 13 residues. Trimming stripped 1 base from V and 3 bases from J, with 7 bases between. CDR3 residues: CSVEVVGYNEQFF. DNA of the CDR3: TGCAGCGTTGAAGTCGTAGGCTACAATGAGCAGTTCTTC.

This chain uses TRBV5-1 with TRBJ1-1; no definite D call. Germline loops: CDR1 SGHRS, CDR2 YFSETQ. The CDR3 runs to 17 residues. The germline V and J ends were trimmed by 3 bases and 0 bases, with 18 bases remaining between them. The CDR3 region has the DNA TGCGCCAGCAGCTGGGTTTACCCCGAGGGAGTGAACACTGAAGCTTTCTTT. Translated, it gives CASSWVYPEGVNTEAFF.

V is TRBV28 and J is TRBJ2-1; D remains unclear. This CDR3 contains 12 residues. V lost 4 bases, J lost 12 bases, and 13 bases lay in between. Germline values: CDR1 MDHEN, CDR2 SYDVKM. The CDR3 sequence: CASSYTTMRQFF. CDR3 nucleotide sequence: TGTGCCAGCAGTTACACAACAATGAGGCAGTTCTTC.

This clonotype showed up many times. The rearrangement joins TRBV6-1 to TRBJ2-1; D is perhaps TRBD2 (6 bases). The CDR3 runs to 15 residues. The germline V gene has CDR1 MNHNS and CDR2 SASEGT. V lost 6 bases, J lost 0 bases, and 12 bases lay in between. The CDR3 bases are TGTGCCAGCAGGCTAGCGCGTAGCTCCTACAATGAGCAGTTCTTC. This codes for CASRLARSSYNEQFF.

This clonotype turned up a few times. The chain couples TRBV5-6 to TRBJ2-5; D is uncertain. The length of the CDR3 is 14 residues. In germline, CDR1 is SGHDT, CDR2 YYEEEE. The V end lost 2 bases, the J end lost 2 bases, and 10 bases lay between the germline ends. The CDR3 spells CASSFGLGQETQYF. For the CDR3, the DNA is TGTGCCAGCAGCTTTGGGCTAGGGCAAGAGACCCAGTACTTC.

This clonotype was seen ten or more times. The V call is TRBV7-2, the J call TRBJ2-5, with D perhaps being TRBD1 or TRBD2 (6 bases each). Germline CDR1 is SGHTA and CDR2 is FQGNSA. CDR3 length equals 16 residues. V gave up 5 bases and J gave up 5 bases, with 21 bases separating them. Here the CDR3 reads CASSPPGAQRGETQYF. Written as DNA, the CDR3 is TGTGCCAGCAGCCCACCGGGGGCTCAGAGAGGGGAGACCCAGTACTTC.

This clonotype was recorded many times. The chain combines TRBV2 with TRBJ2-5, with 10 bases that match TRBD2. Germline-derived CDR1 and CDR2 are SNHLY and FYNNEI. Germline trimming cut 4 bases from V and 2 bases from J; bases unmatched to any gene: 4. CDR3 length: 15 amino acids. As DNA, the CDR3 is TGTGCCAGCAGTGGTTCTAGCGGGGGTCAAGAGACCCAGTACTTC. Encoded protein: CASSGSSGGQETQYF.

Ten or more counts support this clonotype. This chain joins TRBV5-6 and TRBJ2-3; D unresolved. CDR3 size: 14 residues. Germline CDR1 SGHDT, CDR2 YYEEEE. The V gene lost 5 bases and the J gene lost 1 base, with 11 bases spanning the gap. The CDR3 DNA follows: TGTGCCAGCAGACCGAGAGGAGGCACAGATACGCAGTATTTT. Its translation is CASRPRGGTDTQYF.

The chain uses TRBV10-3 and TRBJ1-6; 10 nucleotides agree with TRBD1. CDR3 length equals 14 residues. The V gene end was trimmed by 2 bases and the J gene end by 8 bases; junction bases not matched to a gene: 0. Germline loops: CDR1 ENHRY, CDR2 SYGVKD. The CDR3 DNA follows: TGTGCCATCAGTGAGGGACAGGGGGATTCACCCCTCCACTTT. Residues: CAISEGQGDSPLHF.

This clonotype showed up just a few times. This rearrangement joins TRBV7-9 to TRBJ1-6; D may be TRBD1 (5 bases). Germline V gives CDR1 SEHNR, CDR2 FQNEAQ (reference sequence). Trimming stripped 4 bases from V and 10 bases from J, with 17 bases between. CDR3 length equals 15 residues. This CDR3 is CASSSLGTPGSPLHF. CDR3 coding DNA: TGTGCCAGCAGCTCTTTAGGGACTCCGGGGTCACCCCTCCACTTT. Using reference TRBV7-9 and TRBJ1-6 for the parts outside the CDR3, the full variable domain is DTGVSQNPRHKITKRGQNVTFRCDPISEHNRLYWYRQTLGQGPEFLTYFQNEAQLEKSRLLSDRFSAERPKGSFSTLEIQRTEQGDSAMYLCASSSLGTPGSPLHFGNGTRLTVT.

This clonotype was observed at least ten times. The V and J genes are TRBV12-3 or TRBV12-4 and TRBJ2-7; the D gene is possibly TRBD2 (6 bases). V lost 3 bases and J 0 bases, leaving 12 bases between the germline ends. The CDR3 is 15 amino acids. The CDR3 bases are TGTGCCAGCAGTTTTTGGGGGAGGTTCTCCTACGAGCAGTACTTC. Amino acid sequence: CASSFWGRFSYEQYF.